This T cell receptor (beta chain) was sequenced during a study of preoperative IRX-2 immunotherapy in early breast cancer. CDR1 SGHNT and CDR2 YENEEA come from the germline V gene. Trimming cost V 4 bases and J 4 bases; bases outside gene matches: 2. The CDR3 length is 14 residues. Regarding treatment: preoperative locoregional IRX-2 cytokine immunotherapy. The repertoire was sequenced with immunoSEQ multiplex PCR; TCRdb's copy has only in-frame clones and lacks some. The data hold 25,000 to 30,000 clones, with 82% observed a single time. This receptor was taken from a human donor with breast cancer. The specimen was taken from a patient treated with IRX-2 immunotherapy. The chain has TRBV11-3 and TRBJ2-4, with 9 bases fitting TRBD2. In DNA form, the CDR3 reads TGTGCCAGCAGCTCGGGACTAGCAAAAAACATTCAGTACTTC. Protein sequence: CASSSGLAKNIQYF.